The clone carrying this T cell receptor (beta chain) was recorded at least ten times. TCR beta CDR3 regions were amplified from RNA. A set of HTBI primers served as the primers for a first-round RT-PCR of the TCR CDR3. One entry per CDR3 protein results from TCRdb running MiXCR on the multiplex PCR reads. The data show about 500,000 distinct CDR3 sequences, with 15% to 20% seen just once and roughly 29% held by the top ten. The germline V gene encodes CDR1 DFQATT and CDR2 SNEGSKA (reference sequence). The CDR3 length is 12 residues. Deletions cut 5 bases from V and 2 bases from J, with 8 bases between. The data were taken from a study of T cells in Graves' hyperthyroidism and ophthalmopathy. Each person with ophthalmopathy scored at least 3 on the Clinical Activity Score, reached NOSPECS grade 4 or higher, and had been ill under 3 months.

Material for sequencing was blood. This chain links TRBV20-1 with TRBJ2-3, with D possibly being TRBD2 (5 bases). The TCR sequence derives from a young woman with Graves' ophthalmopathy. The CDR3 protein is CSAQDSTDTQYF. CDR3 nucleotide sequence: TGCAGTGCTCAGGACTCCACAGATACGCAGTATTTT.